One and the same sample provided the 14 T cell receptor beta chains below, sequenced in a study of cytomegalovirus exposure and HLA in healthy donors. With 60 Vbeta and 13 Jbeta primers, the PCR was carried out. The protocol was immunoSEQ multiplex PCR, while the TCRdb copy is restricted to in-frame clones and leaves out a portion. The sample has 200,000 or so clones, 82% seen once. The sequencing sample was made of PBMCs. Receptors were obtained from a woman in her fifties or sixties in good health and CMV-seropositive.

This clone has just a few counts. The chain's CDR3 is CASSSWTGQGTEAFF. The CDR3 nucleotides read TGTGCCAGCAGCTCCTGGACAGGGCAAGGGACTGAAGCTTTCTTT. The chain is built from TRBV7-9 and TRBJ1-1; 8 bases agree with TRBD1. V lost 4 bases and J lost 5; bases outside the gene matches: 9. The CDR3 spans 15 residues. From germline, CDR1 is SEHNR and CDR2 FQNEAQ (reference sequence). The full variable domain, with the rest looked up from reference TRBV7-9 and TRBJ1-1, is DTGVSQNPRHKITKRGQNVTFRCDPISEHNRLYWYRQTLGQGPEFLTYFQNEAQLEKSRLLSDRFSAERPKGSFSTLEIQRTEQGDSAMYLCASSSWTGQGTEAFFGQGTRLTVV.

The CDR3 loop is CASSSVLRDWADTQYF. The CDR3, as DNA: TGTGCCAGCAGCTCCGTTTTGCGGGACTGGGCAGATACGCAGTATTTT. This rearrangement joins TRBV11-2 to TRBJ2-3, with D maybe TRBD2 (6 bases). Germline V gene lookup returns CDR1 SGHAT and CDR2 FQNNGV. The CDR3 has 16 amino acids. Deletions cut 4 bases from V and 4 bases from J, with 18 bases between. The whole variable domain, remainder taken from reference TRBV11-2 and TRBJ2-3, is EAGVAQSPRYKIIEKRQSVAFWCNPISGHATLYWYQQILGQGPKLLIQFQNNGVVDDSQLPKDRFSAERLKGVDSTLKIQPAKLEDSAVYLCASSSVLRDWADTQYFGPGTRLTVL.

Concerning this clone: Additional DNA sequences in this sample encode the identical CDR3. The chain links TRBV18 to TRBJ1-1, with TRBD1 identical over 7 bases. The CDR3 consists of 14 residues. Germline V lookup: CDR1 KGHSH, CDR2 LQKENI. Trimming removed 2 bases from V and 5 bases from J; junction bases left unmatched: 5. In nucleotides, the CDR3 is TGTGCCAGCTCACCAAGACAGGGTGGTACTGAAGCTTTCTTT. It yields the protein CASSPRQGGTEAFF.

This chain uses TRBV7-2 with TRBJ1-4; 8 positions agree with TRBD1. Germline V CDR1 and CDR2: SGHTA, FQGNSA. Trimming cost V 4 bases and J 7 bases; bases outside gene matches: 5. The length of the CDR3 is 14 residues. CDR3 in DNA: TGTGCCAGCAGCTCTGGACAGGGAACTGAAAAACTGTTTTTT. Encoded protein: CASSSGQGTEKLFF. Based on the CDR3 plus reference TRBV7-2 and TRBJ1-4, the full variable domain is GAGVSQSPSNKVTEKGKDVELRCDPISGHTALYWYRQSLGQGLEFLIYFQGNSAPDKSGLPSDRFSAERTGGSVSTLTIQRTQQEDSAVYLCASSSGQGTEKLFFGSGTQLSVL.

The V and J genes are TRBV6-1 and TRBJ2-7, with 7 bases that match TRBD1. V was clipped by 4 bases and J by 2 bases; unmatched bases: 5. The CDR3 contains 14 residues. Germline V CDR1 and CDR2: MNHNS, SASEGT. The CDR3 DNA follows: TGTGCCAGCAGTGTAACCGGGACAGCCTACGAGCAGTACTTC. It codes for CASSVTGTAYEQYF.

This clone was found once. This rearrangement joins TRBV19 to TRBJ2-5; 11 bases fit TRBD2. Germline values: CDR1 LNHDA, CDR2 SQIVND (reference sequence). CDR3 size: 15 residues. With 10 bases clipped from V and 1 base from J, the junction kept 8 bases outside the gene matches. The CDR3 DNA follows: TGTGCCACGACCGGGACTAGCGGCCCCCAAGAGACCCAGTACTTC. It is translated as CATTGTSGPQETQYF.

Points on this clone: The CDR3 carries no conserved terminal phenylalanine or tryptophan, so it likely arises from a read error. CDR3 in amino acids: CASSRDFGYEQYL. CDR3 sequence (DNA): TGTGCCAGCAGCCGGGACTTCGGCTACGAGCAGTACCTC. V usage is TRBV7-9 and J usage is TRBJ2-7; D is perhaps TRBD2 (6 bases). Trimming cost V 5 bases and J 3 bases, with 11 bases left between them. This CDR3 is built from 13 residues. From germline, CDR1 is SEHNR and CDR2 FQNEAQ (reference sequence).

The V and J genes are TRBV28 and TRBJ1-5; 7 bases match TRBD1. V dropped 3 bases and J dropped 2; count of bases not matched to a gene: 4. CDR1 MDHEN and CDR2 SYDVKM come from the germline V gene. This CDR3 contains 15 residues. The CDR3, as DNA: TGTGCCAGCAGTTTCCGCGACAGGGGCAATCAGCCCCAGCATTTT. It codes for CASSFRDRGNQPQHF.

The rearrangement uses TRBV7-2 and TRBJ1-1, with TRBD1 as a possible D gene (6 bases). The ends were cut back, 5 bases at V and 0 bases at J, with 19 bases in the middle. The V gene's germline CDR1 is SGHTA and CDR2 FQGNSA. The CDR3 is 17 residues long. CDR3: CASSPRGNLGLNTEAFF. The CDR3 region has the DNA TGTGCCAGCAGCCCCAGGGGCAACTTGGGATTGAACACTGAAGCTTTCTTT.

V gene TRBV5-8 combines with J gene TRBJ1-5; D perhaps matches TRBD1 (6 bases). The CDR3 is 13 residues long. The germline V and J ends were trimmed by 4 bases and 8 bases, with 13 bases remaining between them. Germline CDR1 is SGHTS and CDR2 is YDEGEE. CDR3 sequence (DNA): TGTGCCAGCAGCGAAACAGGGTATGAGCCCCAGCATTTT. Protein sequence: CASSETGYEPQHF. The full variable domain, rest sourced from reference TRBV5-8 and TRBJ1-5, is EAGVTQSPTHLIKTRGQQATLRCSPISGHTSVYWYQQALGLGLQFLLWYDEGEERNRGNFPPRFSGRQFPNYSSELNVNALELEDSALYLCASSETGYEPQHFGDGTRLSIL.

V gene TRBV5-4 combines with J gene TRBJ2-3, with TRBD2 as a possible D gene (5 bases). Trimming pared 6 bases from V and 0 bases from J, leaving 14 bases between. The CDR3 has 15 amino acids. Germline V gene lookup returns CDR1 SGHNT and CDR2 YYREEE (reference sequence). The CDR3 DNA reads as TGTGCCAGCAACCGGGGTCCGGATAGCACAGATACGCAGTATTTT. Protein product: CASNRGPDSTDTQYF.

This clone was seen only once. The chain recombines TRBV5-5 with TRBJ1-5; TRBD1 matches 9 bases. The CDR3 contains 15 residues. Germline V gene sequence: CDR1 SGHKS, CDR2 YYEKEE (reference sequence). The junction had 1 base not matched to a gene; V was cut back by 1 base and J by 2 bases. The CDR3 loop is CASSLRTGGNQPQHF. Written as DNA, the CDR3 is TGTGCCAGCAGCTTGCGGACAGGGGGCAATCAGCCCCAGCATTTT.

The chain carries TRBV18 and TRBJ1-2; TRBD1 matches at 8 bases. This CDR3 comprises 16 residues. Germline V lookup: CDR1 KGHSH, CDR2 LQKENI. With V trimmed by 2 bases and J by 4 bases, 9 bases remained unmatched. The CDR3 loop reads CASSPTGQASGYGYTF. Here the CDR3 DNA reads TGTGCCAGCTCACCAACGGGACAGGCCTCGGGCTATGGCTACACCTTC.

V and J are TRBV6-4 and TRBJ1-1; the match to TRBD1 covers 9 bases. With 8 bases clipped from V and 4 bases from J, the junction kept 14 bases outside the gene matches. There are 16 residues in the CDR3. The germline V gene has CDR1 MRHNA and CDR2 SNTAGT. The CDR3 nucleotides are TGTGCCAGCCCCGTCGGGACAGGGAGGGCGAGCACTGAAGCTTTCTTT. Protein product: CASPVGTGRASTEAFF.